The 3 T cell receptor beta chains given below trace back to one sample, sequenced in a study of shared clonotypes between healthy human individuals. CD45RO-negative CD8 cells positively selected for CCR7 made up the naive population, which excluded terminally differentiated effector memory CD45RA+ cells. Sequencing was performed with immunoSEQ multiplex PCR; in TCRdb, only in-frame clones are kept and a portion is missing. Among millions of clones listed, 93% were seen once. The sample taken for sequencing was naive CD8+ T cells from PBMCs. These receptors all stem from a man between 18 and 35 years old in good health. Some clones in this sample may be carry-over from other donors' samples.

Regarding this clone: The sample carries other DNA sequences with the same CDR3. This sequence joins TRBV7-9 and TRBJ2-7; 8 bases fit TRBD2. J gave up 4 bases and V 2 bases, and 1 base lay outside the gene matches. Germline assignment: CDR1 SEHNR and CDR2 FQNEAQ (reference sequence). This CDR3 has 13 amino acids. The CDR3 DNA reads TGTGCCAGCAGCTTACCGGGGGGGTACGAGCAGTACTTC. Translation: CASSLPGGYEQYF.

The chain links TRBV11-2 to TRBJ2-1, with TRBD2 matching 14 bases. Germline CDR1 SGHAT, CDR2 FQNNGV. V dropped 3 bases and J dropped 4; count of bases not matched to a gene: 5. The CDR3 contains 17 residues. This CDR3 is CASSLTTSGRAYNEQFF. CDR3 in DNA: TGTGCCAGCAGCTTGACGACTAGCGGGAGGGCATACAATGAGCAGTTCTTC. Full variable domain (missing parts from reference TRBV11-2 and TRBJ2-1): EAGVAQSPRYKIIEKRQSVAFWCNPISGHATLYWYQQILGQGPKLLIQFQNNGVVDDSQLPKDRFSAERLKGVDSTLKIQPAKLEDSAVYLCASSLTTSGRAYNEQFFGPGTRLTVL.

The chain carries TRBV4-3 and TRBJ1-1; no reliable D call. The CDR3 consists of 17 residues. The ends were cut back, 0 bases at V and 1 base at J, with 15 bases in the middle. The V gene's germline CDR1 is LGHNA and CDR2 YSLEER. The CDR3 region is CASSQDKFNSWNTEAFF. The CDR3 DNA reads TGCGCCAGCAGCCAAGATAAATTTAACTCCTGGAACACTGAAGCTTTCTTT.